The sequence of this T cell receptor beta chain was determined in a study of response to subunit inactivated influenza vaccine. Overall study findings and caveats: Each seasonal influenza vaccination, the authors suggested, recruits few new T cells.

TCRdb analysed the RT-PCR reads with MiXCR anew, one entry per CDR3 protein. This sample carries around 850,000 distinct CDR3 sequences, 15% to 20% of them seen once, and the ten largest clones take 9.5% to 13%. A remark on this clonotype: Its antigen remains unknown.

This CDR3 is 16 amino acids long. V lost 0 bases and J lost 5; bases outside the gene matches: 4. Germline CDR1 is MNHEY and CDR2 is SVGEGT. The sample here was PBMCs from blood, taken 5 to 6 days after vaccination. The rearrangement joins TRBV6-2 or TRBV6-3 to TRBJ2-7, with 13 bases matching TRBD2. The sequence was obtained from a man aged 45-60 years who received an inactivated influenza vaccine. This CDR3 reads CASSYSLAGGPHEQYF. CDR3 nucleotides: TGTGCCAGCAGTTACTCACTAGCGGGAGGGCCACACGAGCAGTACTTC.